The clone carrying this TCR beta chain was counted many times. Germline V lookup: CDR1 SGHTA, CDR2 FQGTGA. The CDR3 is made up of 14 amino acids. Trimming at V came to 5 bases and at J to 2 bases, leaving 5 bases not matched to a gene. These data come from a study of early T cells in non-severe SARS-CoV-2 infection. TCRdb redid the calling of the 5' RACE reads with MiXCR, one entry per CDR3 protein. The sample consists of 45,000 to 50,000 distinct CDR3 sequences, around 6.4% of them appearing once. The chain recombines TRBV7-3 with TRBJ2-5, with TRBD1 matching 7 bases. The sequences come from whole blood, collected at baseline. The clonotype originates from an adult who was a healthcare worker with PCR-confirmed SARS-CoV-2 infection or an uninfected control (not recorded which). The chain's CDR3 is CASSPGTVQETQYF. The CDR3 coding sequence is TGTGCCAGCAGCCCGGGGACAGTACAAGAGACCCAGTACTTC.